The clone carrying this T cell receptor (beta chain) was seen a handful of times. Its target is unknown. The entry originates in a study of beta chain features in type 1 diabetes. General observations from the study: Type 1 diabetes patients had TCRB CDR3s that were shorter (moderately but significantly so) in all four CD4+ subsets. Sampled from patients, naive, central memory and Treg TCRB repertoires appeared more similar than those sampled from healthy donors.

As every portion of the isolated RNA was reverse transcribed, the sequencing read expressed TCRB transcripts. Generated by immunoSEQ multiplex PCR, the TCRdb table keeps only in-frame clones and is missing some. The repertoire includes about 140,000 clones, 6.9% of them detected once, and 1.4% sits in the top ten. This receptor was taken from a woman under 40 in good health. The sequenced sample was central memory CD4+ T cells from blood.

The CDR3 DNA is TGTGCCAGCAGCTTAACCCCAGGTGCCCGGGAGCTGTTTTTT. Its protein is CASSLTPGARELFF. The V gene is TRBV7-3, the J gene TRBJ2-2; no firm D call. The length of the CDR3 is 14 residues. Per germline, CDR1 SGHTA and CDR2 FQGTGA. With 0 bases removed from V and 9 bases from J, the gap between germline ends came to 11 bases. Full variable domain (missing parts from reference TRBV7-3 and TRBJ2-2): GAGVSQTPSNKVTEKGKYVELRCDPISGHTALYWYRQSLGQGPEFLIYFQGTGAADDSGLPNDRFFAVRPEGSVSTLKIQRTERGDSAVYLCASSLTPGARELFFGEGSRLTVL.